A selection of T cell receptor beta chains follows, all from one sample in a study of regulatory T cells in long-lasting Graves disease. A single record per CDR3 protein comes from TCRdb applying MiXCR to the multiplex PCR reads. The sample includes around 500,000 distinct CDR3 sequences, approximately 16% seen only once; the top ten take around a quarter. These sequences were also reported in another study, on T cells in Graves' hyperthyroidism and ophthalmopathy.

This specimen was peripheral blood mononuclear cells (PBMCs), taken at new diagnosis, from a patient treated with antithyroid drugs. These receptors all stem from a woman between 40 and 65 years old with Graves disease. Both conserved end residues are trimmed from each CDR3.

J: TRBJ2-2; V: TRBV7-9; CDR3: ASSLGTINTGELF
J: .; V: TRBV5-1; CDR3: ASSSFGTASTDTQH
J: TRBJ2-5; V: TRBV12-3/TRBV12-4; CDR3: ASSPEQETQY
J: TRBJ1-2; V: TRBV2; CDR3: ASSFDRAPYT
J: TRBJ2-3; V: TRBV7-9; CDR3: ASSPRGGAGDTQY
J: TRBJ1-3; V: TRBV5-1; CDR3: ASRGQPSGNTIY
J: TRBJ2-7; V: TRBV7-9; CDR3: ASSPMEREQY
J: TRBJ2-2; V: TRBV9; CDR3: ASSVGGNTGELF
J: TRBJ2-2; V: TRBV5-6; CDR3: ASSLEAGGRTGELF
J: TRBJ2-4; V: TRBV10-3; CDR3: ASSPAGTSGGAGYIQY
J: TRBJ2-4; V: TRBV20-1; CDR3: SARRFDENIQY
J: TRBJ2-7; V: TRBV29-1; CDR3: SVVTGVEQY
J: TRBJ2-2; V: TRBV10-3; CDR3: ATREGARDTGELF
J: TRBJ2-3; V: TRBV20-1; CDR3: SARSSGEGSTDTQY
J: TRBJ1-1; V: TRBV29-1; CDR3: SVANTEAF
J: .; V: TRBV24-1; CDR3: ATSDNGLASETQY
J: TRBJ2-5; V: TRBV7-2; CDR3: ASSRAREETQY
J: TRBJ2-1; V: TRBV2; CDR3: ASSVQTSGGRYNEQF
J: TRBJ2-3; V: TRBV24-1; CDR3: ATNTGTDTQY
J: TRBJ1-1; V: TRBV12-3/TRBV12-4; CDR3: ASSPGGQGTEAF
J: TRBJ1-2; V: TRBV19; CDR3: ASSILQAFGGYT
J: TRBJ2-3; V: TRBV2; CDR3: ASSRGSTDTQY
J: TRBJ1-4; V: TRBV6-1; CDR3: ASSVTDFNEKLF
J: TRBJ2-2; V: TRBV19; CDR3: ASSIGRLAGNTGELF
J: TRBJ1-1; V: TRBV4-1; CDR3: ASSLLPQGGNTEAF
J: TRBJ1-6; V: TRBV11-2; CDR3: ASSLEGWGEVNSPLH
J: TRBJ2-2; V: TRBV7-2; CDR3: ATRGAVNTGELF
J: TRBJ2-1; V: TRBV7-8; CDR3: ASSPTKGYNEQF
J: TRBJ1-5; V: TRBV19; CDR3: ASSLQGRAPQH
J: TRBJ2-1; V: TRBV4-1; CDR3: ASSPVGRGSYNEQF
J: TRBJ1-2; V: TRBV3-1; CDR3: ASSQDRAGGYT
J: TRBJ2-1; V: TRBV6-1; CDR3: ASSLDGMAYNEQF
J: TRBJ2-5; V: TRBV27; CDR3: ASSLFGTGREETQY
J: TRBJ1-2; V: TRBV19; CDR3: TSSQDREGYT
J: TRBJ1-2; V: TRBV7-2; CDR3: ASSRNTGTGGYT
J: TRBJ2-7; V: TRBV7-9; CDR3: ASSWGDRVREQY
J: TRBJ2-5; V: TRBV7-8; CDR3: ASSEKGGETQY
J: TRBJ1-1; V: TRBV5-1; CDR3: ASSSALLMNTEAF
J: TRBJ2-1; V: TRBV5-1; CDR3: ASSPTGINEQF
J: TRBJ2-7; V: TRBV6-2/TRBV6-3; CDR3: ASSYRRGLYEQY
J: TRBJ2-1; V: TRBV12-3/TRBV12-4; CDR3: ASSLGYYNEQF